The entry below gives a single TCR beta chain sequence along with its context. What it binds is unknown. Each CDR3 protein gets one entry after TCRdb re-called the reads with MiXCR. Found here are under 350,000 distinct CDR3 sequences, approximately 9.5% of them singletons; the top ten hold over 3.5%. The ends were cut back, 0 bases at V and 8 bases at J, with 11 bases in the middle. CDR1 is LGHNA and CDR2 is YNFKEQ in the germline V gene. CDR3 length: 15 amino acids. This specimen belongs to a study of T cell repertoires in cytomegalovirus infection. Study-level information: Public TCR beta signatures marked donors with CMV infection and the matching HLA. Points from the study as a whole: Dominating the ex vivo response were HLA-C-restricted CMV-specific TCR beta clonotypes. Cumulative frequency (of public TCR beta family members) identified carriers of CMV plus the relevant HLA.

The sample taken for sequencing was PBMCs. This chain joins TRBV4-2 and TRBJ1-6, with D unclear. The clonotype originates from a human donor in good health (CMV status not recorded). Some clones in this sample may be carry-over from other donors' samples. The CDR3 region has the DNA TGTGCCAGCAGCCAAGATCGTCTGAGTGATTCACCCCTCCACTTT. This sequence encodes CASSQDRLSDSPLHF.